The rows below give T cell receptor beta chains drawn from one sample of a study of blood T cell repertoires in COVID-19. Data came from immunoSEQ multiplex PCR; TCRdb stores just in-frame clones and leaves some out. The sample lists fewer than 200,000 clones; around four fifths were seen once. The sequenced sample consisted of PBMCs or T cells enriched from blood (not recorded which). Every receptor here comes from a woman between 50 and 59 years old who had recovered from COVID-19. Both conserved end residues are part of each CDR3. A D gene is named only where the DNA matches it firmly. The size field is filled for only some rows; it gives once, few, many or a size class.

>14|TRBJ2-6|-|TRBV9|-
TGTGCCAGCATGGACAGCTCTGGGGCCAACGTCCTGACTTTC
CASMDSSGANVLTF
>14|TRBJ1-3|-|TRBV6-5|-
TGTGCCAGCAGTTACTCAGGGGGAGGAAACACCATATATTTT
CASSYSGGGNTIYF
>17|TRBJ2-3|-|TRBV5-6|TRBD2
TGTGCCAGCAGCTTGGTGACTAGCGGGAAAGGCACAGATACGCAGTATTTT
CASSLVTSGKGTDTQYF
>14|TRBJ1-1|-|TRBV5-6|-
TGTGCCAGCAGCCCGTTAGCGGCGAACACTGAAGCTTTCTTT
CASSPLAANTEAFF
>14|TRBJ1-6|few|TRBV21-1|-
TGTGCCAGCAGCAAGCGCAGGGATGATTCACCCCTCCACTTT
CASSKRRDDSPLHF
>13|TRBJ1-1|once|TRBV9|-
TGTGCCAGCAGCGTCGGAGGTTCTGGTGAAGCTTTCTTT
CASSVGGSGEAFF
>15|TRBJ1-2|once|TRBV29-1|TRBD1
TGCAGCGTTGAAGGACCGGGACAGGGCCGCAGGGGCTACACCTTC
CSVEGPGQGRRGYTF
>17|TRBJ2-3|-|TRBV28|-
TGTGCCAGCAGTTTTAGGGCCGGGGGGCATGTCACAGATACGCAGTATTTT
CASSFRAGGHVTDTQYF
>13|TRBJ1-4|-|TRBV19|-
TGTGCCAGTAGTATGGTCGGGGGTGAAAAACTGTTTTTT
CASSMVGGEKLFF
>14|TRBJ2-2|-|TRBV6-4|-
TGTGCCAGCAGACAGGGAGGGGGCACCGGGGAGCTGTTTTTT
CASRQGGGTGELFF
>16|TRBJ2-1|-|TRBV6-4|TRBD2
TGTGCCAGCAGTGAATCTAGCGGGAGCCACTATAATGAGCAGTTCTTC
CASSESSGSHYNEQFF